The present entry profiles one TCR beta chain with its context. Which antigen it targets is not known. No quality values exist for individual bases; no much larger clone is one base distant. CDR1 and CDR2 are drawn from the germline V gene: SGHVS, FNYEAQ. The CDR3 runs 15 residues from the cysteine to the phenylalanine. CDR3 DNA only is kept here, 45 bases in frame from base 1. From V the trimming removes 1 base and from J it removes 6 bases, while the gene matches leave 4 bases of the junction unaccounted for. Each donor gave one peripheral blood draw, averaging approximately 0.12 L, which was collected into heparinised tubes. Naive, central memory, regulatory and stem cell-like memory CD4+ T cells were sorted on a BD FACSAria II using a panel including CD45RO, CCR7, CD25, CD127, CD95 and CD27. A purity above 95% was achieved for all sorted populations. PBMCs were isolated right away by Lymphoprep density gradient centrifugation and were stained directly, without culture. To minimize batch effects, samples were stained and sorted in pairs, one healthy donor with one patient per experiment.

The sample originates from a study of beta chain features in type 1 diabetes listed by TCRdb under 2018. Describing the broader study: Mean age, gender distribution, total cell number and subset yield were not different between patients and healthy donors. In the study, TCRB repertoires of sorted circulating CD4+ T cell subsets from recently diagnosed type 1 diabetes patients were compared with those of matched healthy donors. Across all samples, fewer than 110,000,000 sorted cells were examined, and cell number per subset correlated strongly with RNA yield. Regulatory and stem cell-like memory subsets were isolated from only 8 patients and about eight healthy donors, whereas naive and central memory subsets came from all 30 or so donors.

Overall results and qualifications from the work: Because cDNA was sequenced instead of genomic DNA, highly expressing activated cells could be over-represented, though the groups showed no difference in activation or CD3 levels. Shorter templates might have been favored by PCR, but patient and control samples were amplified and corrected together, so both groups would have been affected equally by any skew. In all four CD4+ subsets, TCRB CDR3 length was moderately but significantly shorter in type 1 diabetes patients. At VDJ recombination sites, patients with type 1 diabetes made fewer insertions and deleted more nucleotides, a pattern implying thymic rearrangement abnormalities. HLA sub-analyses involved small numbers of individuals, so any influence of HLA type on TCRB rearrangement remained unresolved. Naive, central memory and regulatory TCRB repertoires appeared to be more similar among patients than among healthy donors.

The entire isolated RNA was reverse transcribed using the High Capacity cDNA Reverse Transcription Kit, and thus expressed TCRB transcripts were sequenced. For stem cell-like memory T cell samples, survey-depth immunoSEQ sequencing was used, averaging approximately 1 million total reads per sample. Sorted cells were lysed in RLT buffer and RNA was extracted with DNase-treated RNeasy Micro or Mini kits, depending on cell number. Each cell subset was processed separately to prevent cross-contamination, with patient and healthy donor samples processed together. The immunoSEQ multiplex PCR was used to amplify TCRB sequences from cDNA, yielding 87-bp fragments that span the CDR3 region. Sequencing of the amplicons was performed on the Illumina HiSeq platform. From the authors' description of their analysis: Synthetic template baselines were used to correct PCR bias computationally, reads within Hamming distance 2 were collapsed, and singletons that could not be merged were discarded. Reads were aligned against IMGT to assign V, D and J genes, CDR3 length and insertions or deletions at six rearrangement sites. Within each subset, clonotype counts were normalized to sorted cell number, and only after that were true diversity and Gini coefficients computed with the tcR R package. The overlap coefficient, calculated on TCRB nucleotide sequences, was used to measure repertoire sharing. The table comes from immuneACCESS by way of TCRdb, which keeps in-frame sequences with V and J called. Part of the clones is missing from these tables; in studies checked, under half for an unresolved V gene and the rest for unknown reasons. V, J and clone size are those of that table, while D and trimming were read from the DNA. Recorded for this sample are about 47,000 clones; around 40% of them occurred a single time. The ten biggest clones cover about 0.13% of the sample.

Rearrangement joined TRBV7-6 to TRBJ2-1; 9 bases in the junction line up with TRBD2. The clonotype was recovered from a young man with type 1 diabetes. The material sequenced was stem cell memory CD4+ T cells from blood. The cell subset or site label of this sample denotes: stem cell-like memory CD4+ T cells. The DNA sequence reads TGTGCCAGCAGCTTAGGAGGAGCGGGGGGCAATGAGCAGTTCTTC. This gives the protein CASSLGGAGGNEQFF.